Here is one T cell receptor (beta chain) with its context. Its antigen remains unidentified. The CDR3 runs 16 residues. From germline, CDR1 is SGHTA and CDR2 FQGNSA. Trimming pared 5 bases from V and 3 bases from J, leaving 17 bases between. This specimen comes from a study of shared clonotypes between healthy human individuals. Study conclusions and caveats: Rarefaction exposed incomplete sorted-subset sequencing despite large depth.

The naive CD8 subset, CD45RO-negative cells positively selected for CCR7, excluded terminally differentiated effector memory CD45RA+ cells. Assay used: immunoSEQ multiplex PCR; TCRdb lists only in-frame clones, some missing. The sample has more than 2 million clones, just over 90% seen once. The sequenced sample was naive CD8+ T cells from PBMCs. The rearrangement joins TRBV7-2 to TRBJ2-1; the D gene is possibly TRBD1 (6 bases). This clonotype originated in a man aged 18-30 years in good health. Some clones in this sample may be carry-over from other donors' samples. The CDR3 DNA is TGTGCCAGCAGCCCCTTAGGGGGAGTTCTCTACAATGAGCAGTTCTTC. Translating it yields CASSPLGGVLYNEQFF.